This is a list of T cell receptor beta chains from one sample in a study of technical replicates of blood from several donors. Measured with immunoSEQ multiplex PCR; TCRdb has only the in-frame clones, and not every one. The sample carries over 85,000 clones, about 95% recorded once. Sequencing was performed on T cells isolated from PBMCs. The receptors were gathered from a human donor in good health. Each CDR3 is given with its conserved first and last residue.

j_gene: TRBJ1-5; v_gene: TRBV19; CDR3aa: CASSRGPNQPQHF
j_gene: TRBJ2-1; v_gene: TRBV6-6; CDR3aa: CASSSRPYNEQFF
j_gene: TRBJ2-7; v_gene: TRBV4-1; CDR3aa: CASSPLTSGLTYEQYF
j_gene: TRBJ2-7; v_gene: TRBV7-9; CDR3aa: CASSHPTRGSQEQYF
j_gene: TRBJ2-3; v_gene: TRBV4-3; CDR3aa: CASSQDRGGSDTQYF
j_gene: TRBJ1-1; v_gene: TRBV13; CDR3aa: CASSLEGVNTEAFF
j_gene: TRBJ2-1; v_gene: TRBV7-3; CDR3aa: CASSSIDFLLAGVSDEQFF
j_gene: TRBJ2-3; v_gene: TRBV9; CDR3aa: CASSDPGGSPTDTQYF
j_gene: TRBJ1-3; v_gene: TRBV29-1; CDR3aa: CSFFSSGNTIYF
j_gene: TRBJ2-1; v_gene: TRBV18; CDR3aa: CASSPQRGSYNEQFF
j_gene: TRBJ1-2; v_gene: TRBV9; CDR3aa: CASRRTGGYTF
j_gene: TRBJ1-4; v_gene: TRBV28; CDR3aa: CASSLRSGSLSEKLFF
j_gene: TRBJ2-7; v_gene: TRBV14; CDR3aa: CASSLLAGDGKTYEQYF
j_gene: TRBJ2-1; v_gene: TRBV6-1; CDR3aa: CASSGTSAPTIGNEQFF
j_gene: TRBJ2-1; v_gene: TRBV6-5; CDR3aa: CASRETSGRAKQFF
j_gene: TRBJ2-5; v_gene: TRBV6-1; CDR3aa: CASSEVLGLAGEETQYF
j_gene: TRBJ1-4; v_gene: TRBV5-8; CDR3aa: CASSLRTATNEKLFF
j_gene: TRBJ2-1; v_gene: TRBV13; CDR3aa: CASSQGLAGEQFF
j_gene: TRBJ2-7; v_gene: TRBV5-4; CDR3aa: CASSLLTSAFYEQYF
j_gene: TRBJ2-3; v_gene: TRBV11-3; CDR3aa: CASSLRGGSTDTQYF
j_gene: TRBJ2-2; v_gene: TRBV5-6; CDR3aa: CASSKTGGILGELFF
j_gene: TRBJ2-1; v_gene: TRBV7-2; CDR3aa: CASSSRLGSYNEQFF
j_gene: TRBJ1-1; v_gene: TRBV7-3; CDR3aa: CASSPNGWINGAEAFF
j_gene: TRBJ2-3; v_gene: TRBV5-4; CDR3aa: CASTSSAGTSAADTQYF
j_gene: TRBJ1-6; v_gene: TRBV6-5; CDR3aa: CASRQQGIDNSPLHF
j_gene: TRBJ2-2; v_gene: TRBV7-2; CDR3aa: CASSLTGFNTGELFF
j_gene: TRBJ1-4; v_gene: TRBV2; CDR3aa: CAGHRDREKLFF
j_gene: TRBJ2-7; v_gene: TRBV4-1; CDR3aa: CASSLRTSGSYEQYF
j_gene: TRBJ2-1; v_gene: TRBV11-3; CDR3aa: CASSQDSFDEQFF
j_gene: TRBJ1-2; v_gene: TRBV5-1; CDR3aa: CASSLGAAGGVGGGYTF
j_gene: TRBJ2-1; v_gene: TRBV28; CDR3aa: CASSLVVSGLDENEQFF
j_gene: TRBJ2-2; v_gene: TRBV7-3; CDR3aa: CASSSGQGSAGELFF
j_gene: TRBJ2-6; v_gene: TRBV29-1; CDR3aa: CSVGGMTSGKRAGANVLTF
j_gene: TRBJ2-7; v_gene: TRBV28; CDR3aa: CASRQGTGGIDEQYF
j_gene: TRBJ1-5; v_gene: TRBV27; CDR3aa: CASSFWGTGKLVQPQHF
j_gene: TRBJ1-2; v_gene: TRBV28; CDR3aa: CASSLGHGQGETYGYTF
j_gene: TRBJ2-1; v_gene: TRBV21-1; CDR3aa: CASINPKLNNEQFF
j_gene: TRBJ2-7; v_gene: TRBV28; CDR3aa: CASSFPSGTPHEQYF
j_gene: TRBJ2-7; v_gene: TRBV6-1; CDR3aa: CASSENGALSSYEQYF
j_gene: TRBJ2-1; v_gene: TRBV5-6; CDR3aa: CASSRLAGGHNEQFF
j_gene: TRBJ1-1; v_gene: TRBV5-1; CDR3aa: CASSLVGELEAFF
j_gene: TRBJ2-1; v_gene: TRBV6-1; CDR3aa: CASSEVIAGGWSGDNEQFF
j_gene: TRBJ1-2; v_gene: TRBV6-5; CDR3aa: CASSQGTYGYTF
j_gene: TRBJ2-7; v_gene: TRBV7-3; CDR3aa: CASSYLGAEGAYEQYF
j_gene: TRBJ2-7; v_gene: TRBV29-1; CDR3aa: CSVEDGQGDYEQYF